This TCR beta chain was observed in a study of T cells after yellow fever vaccination (dated by TCRdb to the late 2010s). About the investigation overall: Libraries from fractions with low cell numbers were prepared with the SMART-Seq v4 Ultra Low Input RNA kit. To track T-cell clones before and after primary and booster YFV17D yellow fever vaccination, bulk TCR alpha and beta repertoires were sequenced longitudinally. Two healthy male donors, one aged 18 to 29 and one aged 30 to 40 years, made up the cohort. Blood was drawn at multiple timepoints before and after primary and secondary immunization, with bulk PBMC replicates and cell subsets isolated.

V and J lose 4 bases and 4 bases, and a span of 10 bases separates them. The CDR3, from cysteine to phenylalanine, totals 13 residues. The CDR3 DNA has 39 bases and is translated from base 1. CDR1 and CDR2 were assigned from the germline V gene as SGHAT and FQNNGV. This clonotype has a handful of counts. This receptor's antigen is unknown. The sample holds no much larger clone one base away, and base qualities are not on file. The paper as a whole reports these results and caveats: The study included only two donors, which limits how far the findings can be generalized. Computational filtering was needed because FACS-sorted repertoires could contain abundant contaminating clonotypes from the bulk population. Compared with the primary T-cell response, the secondary T-cell response was faster but weaker, reaching its peak on day 5 rather than on day 15. After the booster, most of the clones that had expanded following primary vaccination were detected again (around 95% of CD4 and around nine tenths of CD8), which suggests that memory was broadly maintained. A small fraction of clonotypes showed up in both the CD4 and CD8 compartments, probably as a result of convergent recombination.

TCR cDNA was synthesized by 5'RACE template switching, which introduced a universal primer site and unique molecular identifiers. Priming for cDNA synthesis came from both the TCR alpha and TCR beta constant segments. Libraries were amplified in two PCR steps, with sample barcodes and sequencing adapters added in the second step. Sequencing of the libraries was done on either Illumina HiSeq 2500 (2x100 bp) or NovaSeq (2x150 bp). The published analysis was carried out like this. Demultiplexing of reads and collapsing into UMI consensus sequences were performed with MIGEC, and V(D)J alignment was carried out with MiXCR. Using edgeR on replicate PBMC samples, clonotypes were called vaccine-responding if FDR was below 0.01 and the log2 fold change was above 5 up to day 15. Each bulk clonotype was labeled CD4 or CD8 based on which sequenced repertoire, CD4 or CD8, contained the clonotype at higher abundance. The public reads were quality trimmed at Q25 with fastp and then assembled into clones with MiXCR by TCRdb, keeping productive beta chains. All rows with the same CDR3 protein become a single entry with the most common DNA and genes. Here the V and J calls rest on TCRdb's processing, not on the authors' analysis. Within this sample are 450,000 to 550,000 distinct CDR3 sequences, with 20% to 25% of them counted one time only. About 16% of the sample is held by the ten biggest clonotypes.

The intended sense of this specimen's treatment or condition label: live attenuated yellow fever vaccine strain. Two biological replicates of bulk PBMCs were collected at each blood-draw timepoint. A standard Ficoll-Paque protocol was used to isolate PBMCs from peripheral blood. RNA was extracted with TriZol from bulk PBMCs, CD4 and CD8 fractions, and dextramer-positive and dextramer-negative fractions. This receptor was obtained from a man aged 18-30 years who received the YFV17D yellow fever vaccine. The sequenced sample was PBMCs, obtained roughly 20 days after the first yellow fever vaccination. The chain joins TRBV11-2 to TRBJ2-5, with the D gene uncertain. The CDR3 region reads CASSSDIGETQYF. The DNA reads as follows: TGTGCCAGCAGCTCAGACATCGGAGAGACCCAGTACTTC.